This T cell receptor beta chain was profiled in a study of graft-versus-host responses after intestinal transplantation. Worth noting for this clone: What it recognizes is unknown. Its ends do not fully match the called genes, so a read error is possible. Additional DNA sequences in this sample encode the identical CDR3.

The CDR3 runs to 14 residues. CDR1 is SNHLY and CDR2 is FYNNEI in the germline V gene. Only in-frame clones appear in the TCRdb table, and some are missing; sequencing was by immunoSEQ multiplex PCR. The table includes 80,000 to 95,000 clones, around 89% detected once. This clonotype was obtained from a human donor who was the organ donor for an intestinal transplant. The V call is TRBV2, the J call TRBJ1-1; no reliable D call. The material was unstimulated CD4+ T cells sorted from spleen or lymph node cells, obtained before transplant. Here the CDR3 DNA reads TGTGCCAGCAGTGAGAACCGGGTGAACACCGAAGCTTTCTTT. Protein sequence: CASSENRVNTEAFF.